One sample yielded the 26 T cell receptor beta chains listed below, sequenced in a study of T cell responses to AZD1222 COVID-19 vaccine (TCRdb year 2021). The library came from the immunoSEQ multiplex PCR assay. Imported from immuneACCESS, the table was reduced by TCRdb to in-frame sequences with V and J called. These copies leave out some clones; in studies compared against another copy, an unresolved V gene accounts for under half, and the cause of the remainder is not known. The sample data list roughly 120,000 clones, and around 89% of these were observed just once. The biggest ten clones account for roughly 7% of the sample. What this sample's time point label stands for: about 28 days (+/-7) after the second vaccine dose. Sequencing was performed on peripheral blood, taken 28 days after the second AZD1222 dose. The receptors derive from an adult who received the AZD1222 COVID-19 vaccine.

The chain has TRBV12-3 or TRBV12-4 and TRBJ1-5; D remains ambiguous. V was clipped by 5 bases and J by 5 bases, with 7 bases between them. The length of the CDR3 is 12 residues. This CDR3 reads CASSLPDQPQHF. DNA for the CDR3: TGTGCCAGCAGTCTCCCGGATCAGCCCCAGCATTTT.

CDR3: CASSKTQETQYF. In nucleotides, the CDR3 is TGTGCCAGCAGCAAAACGCAAGAGACCCAGTACTTC. This chain uses TRBV3-1 (or the pseudogene TRBV3-2) with TRBJ2-5; no clear D. The CDR3 is 12 residues long. Trimming removed 5 bases from V and 2 bases from J, with 6 bases in between. Per germline, CDR1 LGHDT and CDR2 YNNKEL (reference sequence).

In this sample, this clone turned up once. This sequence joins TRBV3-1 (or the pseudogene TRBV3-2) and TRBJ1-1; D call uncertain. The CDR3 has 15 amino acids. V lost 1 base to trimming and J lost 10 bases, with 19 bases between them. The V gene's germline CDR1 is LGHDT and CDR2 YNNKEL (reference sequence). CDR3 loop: CASSQGGGSLLGAFF. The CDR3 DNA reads TGTGCCAGCAGCCAAGGGGGAGGGAGTCTGCTAGGAGCTTTCTTT.

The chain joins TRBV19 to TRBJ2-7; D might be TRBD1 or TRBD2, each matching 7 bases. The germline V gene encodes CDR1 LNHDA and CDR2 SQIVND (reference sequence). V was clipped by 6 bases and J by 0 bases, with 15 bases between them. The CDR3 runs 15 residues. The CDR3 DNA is TGTGCCAGTAGGCCAGGGGGGGGAATCTCCTACGAGCAGTACTTC. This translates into CASRPGGGISYEQYF.

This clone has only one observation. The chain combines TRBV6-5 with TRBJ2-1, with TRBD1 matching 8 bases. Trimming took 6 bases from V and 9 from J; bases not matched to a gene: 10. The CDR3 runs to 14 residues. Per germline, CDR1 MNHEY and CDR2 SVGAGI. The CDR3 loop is CASSPGQATFEQFF. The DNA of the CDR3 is TGTGCCAGCAGCCCGGGACAGGCTACATTTGAGCAGTTCTTC.

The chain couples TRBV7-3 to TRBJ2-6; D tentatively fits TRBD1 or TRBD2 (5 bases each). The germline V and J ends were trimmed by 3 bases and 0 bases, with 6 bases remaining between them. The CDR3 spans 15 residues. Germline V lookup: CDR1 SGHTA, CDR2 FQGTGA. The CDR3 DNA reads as TGTGCCAGCAGCTTCGGGGCCTCTGGGGCCAACGTCCTGACTTTC. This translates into CASSFGASGANVLTF.

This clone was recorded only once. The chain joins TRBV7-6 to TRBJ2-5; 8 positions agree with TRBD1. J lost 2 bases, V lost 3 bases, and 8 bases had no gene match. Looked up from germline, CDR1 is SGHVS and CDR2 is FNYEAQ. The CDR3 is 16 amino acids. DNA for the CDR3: TGTGCCAGCAGCTTTAGGCCCCGGGACAGGCAAGAGACCCAGTACTTC. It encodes CASSFRPRDRQETQYF.

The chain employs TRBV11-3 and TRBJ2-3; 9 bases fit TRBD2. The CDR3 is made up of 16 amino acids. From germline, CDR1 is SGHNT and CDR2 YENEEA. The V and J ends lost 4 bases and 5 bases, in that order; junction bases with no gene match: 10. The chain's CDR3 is CASSSRAGGGGDTQYF. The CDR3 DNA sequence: TGTGCCAGCAGCTCCAGAGCGGGAGGTGGGGGAGATACGCAGTATTTT.

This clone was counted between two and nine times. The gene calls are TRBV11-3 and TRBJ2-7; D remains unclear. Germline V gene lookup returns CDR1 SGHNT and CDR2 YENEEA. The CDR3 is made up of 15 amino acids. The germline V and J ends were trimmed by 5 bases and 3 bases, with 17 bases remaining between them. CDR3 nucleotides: TGTGCCAGCAGCCGTGACGGGCCAACTCGCTACGAGCAGTACTTC. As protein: CASSRDGPTRYEQYF.

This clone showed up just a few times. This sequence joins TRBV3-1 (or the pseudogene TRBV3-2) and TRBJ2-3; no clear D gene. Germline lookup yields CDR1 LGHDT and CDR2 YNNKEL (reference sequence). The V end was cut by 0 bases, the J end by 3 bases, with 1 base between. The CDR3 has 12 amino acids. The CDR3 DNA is TGTGCCAGCAGCCAAGAAACAGATACGCAGTATTTT. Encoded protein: CASSQETDTQYF.

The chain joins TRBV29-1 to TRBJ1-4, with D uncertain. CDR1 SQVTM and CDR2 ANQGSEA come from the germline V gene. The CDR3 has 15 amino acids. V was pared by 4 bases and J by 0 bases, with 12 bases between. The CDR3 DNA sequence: TGCAGCGTTGTTTGGGGAGGAACAACTAATGAAAAACTGTTTTTT. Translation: CSVVWGGTTNEKLFF.

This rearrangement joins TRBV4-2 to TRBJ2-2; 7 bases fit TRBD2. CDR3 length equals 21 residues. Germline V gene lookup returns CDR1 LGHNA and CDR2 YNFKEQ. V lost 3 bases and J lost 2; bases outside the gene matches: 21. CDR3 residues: CASSQARLVVRDYTNTGELFF. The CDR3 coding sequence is TGTGCCAGCAGCCAGGCCCGGCTGGTTGTACGGGACTATACCAACACCGGGGAGCTGTTTTTT.

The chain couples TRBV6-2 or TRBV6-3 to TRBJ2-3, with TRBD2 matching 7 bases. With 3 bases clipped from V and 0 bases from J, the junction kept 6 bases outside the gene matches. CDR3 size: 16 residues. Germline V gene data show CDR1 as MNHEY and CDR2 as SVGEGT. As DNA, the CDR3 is TGTGCCAGCAGTTATCGGGAGGTCACTAGCACAGATACGCAGTATTTT. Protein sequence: CASSYREVTSTDTQYF.

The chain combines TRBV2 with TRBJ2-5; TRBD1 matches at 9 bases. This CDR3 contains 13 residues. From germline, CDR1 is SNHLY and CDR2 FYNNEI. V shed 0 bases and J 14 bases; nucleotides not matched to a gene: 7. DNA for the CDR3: TGTGCCAGCAGTGAAGCGCTTAGGGACAGGGACTACTTC. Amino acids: CASSEALRDRDYF.

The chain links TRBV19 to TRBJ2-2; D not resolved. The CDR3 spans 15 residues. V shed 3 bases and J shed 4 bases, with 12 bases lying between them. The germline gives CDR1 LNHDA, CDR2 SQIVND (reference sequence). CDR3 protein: CASSMVPGSTGELFF. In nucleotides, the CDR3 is TGTGCCAGTAGTATGGTGCCGGGTAGCACCGGGGAGCTGTTTTTT.

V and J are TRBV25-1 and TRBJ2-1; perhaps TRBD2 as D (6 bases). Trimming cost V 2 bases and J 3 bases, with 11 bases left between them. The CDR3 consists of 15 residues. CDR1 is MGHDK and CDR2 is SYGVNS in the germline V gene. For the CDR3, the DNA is TGTGCCAGCAGTGAAGCGGGACTGAACTACAATGAGCAGTTCTTC. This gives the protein CASSEAGLNYNEQFF.

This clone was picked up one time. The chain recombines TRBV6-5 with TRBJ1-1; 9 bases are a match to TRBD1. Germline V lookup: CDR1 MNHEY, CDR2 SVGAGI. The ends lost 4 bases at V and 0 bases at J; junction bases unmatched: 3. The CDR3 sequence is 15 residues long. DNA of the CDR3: TGTGCCAGCAGTTTTGACAGGGGGATGAACACTGAAGCTTTCTTT. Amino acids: CASSFDRGMNTEAFF.

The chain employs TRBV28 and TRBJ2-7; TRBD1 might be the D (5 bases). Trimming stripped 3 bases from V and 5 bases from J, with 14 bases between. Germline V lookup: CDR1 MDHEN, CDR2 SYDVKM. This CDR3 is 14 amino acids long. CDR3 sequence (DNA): TGTGCCAGCAGTTTGGGGCAGCCGCCCCACGAGCAGTACTTC. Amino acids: CASSLGQPPHEQYF.

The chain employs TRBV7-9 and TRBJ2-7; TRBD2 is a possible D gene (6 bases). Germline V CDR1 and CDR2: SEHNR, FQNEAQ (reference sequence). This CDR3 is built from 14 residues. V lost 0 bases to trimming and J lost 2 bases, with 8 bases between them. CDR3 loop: CASSLAGGPYEQYF. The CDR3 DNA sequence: TGTGCCAGCAGCTTAGCGGGAGGCCCCTACGAGCAGTACTTC.

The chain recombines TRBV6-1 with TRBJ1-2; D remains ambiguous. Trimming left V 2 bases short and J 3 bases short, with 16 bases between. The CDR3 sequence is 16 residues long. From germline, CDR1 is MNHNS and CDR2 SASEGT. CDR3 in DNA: TGTGCCAGCAGTGAAACTCCTTGGGGAGTAGACTATGGCTACACCTTC. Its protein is CASSETPWGVDYGYTF.

The CDR3 nucleotides read TGTGCCAGCAGAAAAGACGGGGGTGGCTACACCTTC. Its translation is CASRKDGGGYTF. The chain is built from TRBV5-4 and TRBJ1-2; TRBD1 is a possible D gene (5 bases). The V gene lost 5 bases and the J gene lost 7 bases, with 12 bases spanning the gap. Germline CDR1 and CDR2: SGHNT and YYREEE (reference sequence). The CDR3 runs to 12 residues. The whole variable domain, remainder taken from reference TRBV5-4 and TRBJ1-2, is ETGVTQSPTHLIKTRGQQVTLRCSSQSGHNTVSWYQQALGQGPQFIFQYYREEENGRGNFPPRFSGLQFPNYSSELNVNALELDDSALYLCASRKDGGGYTFGSGTRLTVV.

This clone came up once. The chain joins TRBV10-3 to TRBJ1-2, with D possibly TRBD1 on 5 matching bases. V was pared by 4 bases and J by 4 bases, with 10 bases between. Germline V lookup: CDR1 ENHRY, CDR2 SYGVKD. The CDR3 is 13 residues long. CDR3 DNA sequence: TGTGCCATCAGTGGGTCGGACATCTATGGCTACACCTTC. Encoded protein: CAISGSDIYGYTF.

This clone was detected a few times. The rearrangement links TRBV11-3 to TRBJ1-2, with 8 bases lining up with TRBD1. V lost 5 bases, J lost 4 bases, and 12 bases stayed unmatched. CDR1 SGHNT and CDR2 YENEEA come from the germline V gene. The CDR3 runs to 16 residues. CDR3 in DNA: TGTGCCAGCAGCCTTACCCCACAGGGGGACCCCTATGGCTACACCTTC. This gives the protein CASSLTPQGDPYGYTF.

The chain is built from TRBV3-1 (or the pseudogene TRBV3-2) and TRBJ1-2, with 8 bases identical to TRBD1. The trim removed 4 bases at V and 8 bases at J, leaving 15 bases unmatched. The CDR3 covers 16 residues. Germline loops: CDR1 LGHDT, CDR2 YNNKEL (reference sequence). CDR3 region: CASSPSGQGRVGGYTF. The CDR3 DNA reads TGTGCCAGCAGCCCTTCAGGACAGGGCAGGGTTGGGGGCTACACCTTC.

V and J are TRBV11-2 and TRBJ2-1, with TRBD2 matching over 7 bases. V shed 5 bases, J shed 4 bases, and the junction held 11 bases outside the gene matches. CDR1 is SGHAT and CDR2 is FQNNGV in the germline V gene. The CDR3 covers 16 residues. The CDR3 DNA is TGTGCCAGCAGCCAAAAGAGACTAGCTCTTTACAATGAGCAGTTCTTC. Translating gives CASSQKRLALYNEQFF.

CDR3 protein: CASGPAAVQETQYF. CDR3 DNA: TGTGCCAGCGGTCCCGCGGCAGTCCAAGAGACCCAGTACTTC. V gene TRBV27 combines with J gene TRBJ2-5; D unclear. Per germline, CDR1 MNHEY and CDR2 SMNVEV (reference sequence). The CDR3 is made up of 14 amino acids. With 8 bases removed from V and 1 base from J, the gap between germline ends came to 14 bases.